The present T cell receptor (beta chain) was sequenced within a study of cytomegalovirus exposure and HLA in healthy donors. Study findings and constraints: Available immune exposure information covered CMV serostatus only. TCR beta chains numbering more than 150 were designated cytomegalovirus-associated.

This clone was counted between two and nine times. No antigen is known for it. 13 Jbeta primers and 60 Vbeta primers were used for the PCR. Sequencing was performed with immunoSEQ multiplex PCR; in TCRdb, only in-frame clones are kept and a portion is missing. The data hold 96,000 or so clones, with around 79% observed a single time. This CDR3 contains 14 residues. The trim removed 7 bases at V and 3 bases at J, leaving 5 bases unmatched. Per the germline V gene, CDR1 is LNHDA and CDR2 is SQIVND (reference sequence). The receptor's source is a woman aged 70-85 years in good health and CMV-seropositive. The genes are TRBV19 and TRBJ2-7; 11 bases agree with TRBD1. The sequenced material came from PBMCs. The CDR3 loop reads CASTRDRGSYEQYF. DNA for the CDR3: TGTGCCAGTACCAGGGACAGGGGGAGCTACGAGCAGTACTTC.